The 6 T cell receptor beta chains reported below all come from one sample, sequenced in a study of cytotoxic CD8 clonotypes in ibrutinib-treated CLL. Assay used: immunoSEQ multiplex PCR; TCRdb lists only in-frame clones, some missing. The table has about 97,000 clones, 70% to 85% seen once. The material was PBMCs, obtained after 12 months of ibrutinib treatment. These receptors came from a human donor with chronic lymphocytic leukemia.

The genes are TRBV2 and TRBJ1-1; D may be TRBD1 (5 bases). The CDR3 is 13 residues long. With 6 bases removed from V and 7 bases from J, the gap between germline ends came to 15 bases. CDR1 is SNHLY and CDR2 is FYNNEI in the germline V gene. This CDR3 is CASSRDGDSEAFF. DNA for the CDR3: TGTGCCAGCAGCCGTGACGGAGACAGTGAAGCTTTCTTT.

This clone was seen a few times. V and J are TRBV5-1 and TRBJ2-7; perhaps TRBD2 as D (6 bases). This CDR3 contains 14 residues. The V gene lost 0 bases and the J gene lost 3 bases, with 10 bases spanning the gap. CDR1 is SGHRS and CDR2 is YFSETQ in the germline V gene. In DNA, the CDR3 is TGCGCCAGCAGCTTGGAGTTCGGGGGCTACGAGCAGTACTTC. Encoded protein: CASSLEFGGYEQYF.

The chain joins TRBV30 to TRBJ1-5; D is unresolved. Deletions cut 2 bases from V and 0 bases from J, with 8 bases between. The CDR3 is 14 amino acids. The germline gives CDR1 GTSNPN, CDR2 SVGIG (reference sequence). The CDR3 DNA reads TGTGCCTGGAGTCTTGGATATAGCAATCAGCCCCAGCATTTT. Residues: CAWSLGYSNQPQHF.

The gene calls are TRBV6-6 and TRBJ2-7; D ambiguous. The CDR3 has 11 amino acids. V lost 6 bases and J lost 7, with 10 bases in between. CDR1 is MNHNY, CDR2 SVGAGI, per germline (reference sequence). CDR3 sequence: CASSFDREQYF. The CDR3 coding sequence is TGTGCCAGCAGCTTTGATCGGGAGCAGTACTTC.

This clone appeared once. The chain employs TRBV7-3 and TRBJ2-3, with unresolved D. CDR1 and CDR2 (germline): SGHTA, FQGTGA. The V gene lost 5 bases and the J gene lost 2 bases, with 11 bases spanning the gap. The CDR3 is 14 residues long. CDR3 DNA sequence: TGTGCCAGCAGCGCGGTCAGGCTCACAGATACGCAGTATTTT. Amino acid sequence: CASSAVRLTDTQYF.

This chain connects TRBV19 to TRBJ2-7, with 7 bases that match TRBD1. This CDR3 is 14 amino acids long. Germline-derived CDR1 and CDR2 are LNHDA and SQIVND (reference sequence). V trimming: 5 bases; J trimming: 9 bases; junction bases outside the gene matches: 13. The CDR3 reads CASSSRDRAVGQYF. Written as DNA, the CDR3 is TGTGCCAGTAGTTCCCGGGACAGAGCCGTTGGGCAGTACTTC.